This TCR beta chain was sequenced for a study of T cells expressing NK-cell markers. For the study at large: The study sequenced eight donors, seven HCMV-seropositive and one seronegative.

Reanalyzing the 5' RACE reads, TCRdb keeps one entry per CDR3 protein, without DNA. The sample has some 410,000 distinct CDR3 sequences. Study conclusions and caveats: Each of a handful of donors carried dominant NKG2C+ clonotypes accounting for about 1.0-7.0% of CD8+ T cells. These same clonotypes (in a handful of donors) also led the CD3+CD56-NKG2C+ fraction. Uncertainty persisted over the HCMV specificity of expanded NKG2C+ T cell clones.

CDR1 MNHEY and CDR2 SMNVEV come from the germline V gene (reference sequence). The CDR3 is 13 residues long. A remark on this clonotype: Its antigen is as yet unknown.

Sequences were obtained from blood T cells: a sorted CD56 or NKG2C T cell subset, CD4+ or CD8+ T cells, or bulk PBMC T cells (not recorded which). This sequence joins TRBV27 and TRBJ2-1; with no DNA, the TCRdb D assignment of TRBD1 cannot be verified. The origin of this receptor is a woman aged 18 to 75 in good health. This CDR3 reads CASSLRDYAEQFF.